The clone carrying this T cell receptor beta chain has just a few counts. Antigen unknown. The sample originates from a study of regulatory T cells in long-lasting Graves disease. The CDR3 consists of 13 residues. The germline gives CDR1 SGHTA, CDR2 FQGNSA. V shed 5 bases and J shed 4 bases, with 11 bases lying between them. Time point in this sample: newly diagnosed GD, antithyroid drugs for less than 3 months. PBMCs provided the RNA from which the TCR library was made. Study-wide findings and caveats: Persistent Graves' patients showed reduced TCR diversity versus newly diagnosed patients. More public clonotypes were shared by persistent patients (approximately 3,000) than by new patients (roughly 930).

HTBI primers from iRepertoire and Arm-PCR of CDR3 regions yielded the TCR beta libraries. One entry per CDR3 protein, called by TCRdb with MiXCR from the multiplex PCR reads. The repertoire consists of roughly 560,000 distinct CDR3 sequences, with approximately 12% occurring once and the leading ten covering approximately 9.6%. These same records also appear under a second study, on T cells in Graves' hyperthyroidism and ophthalmopathy. Per that paper: Stability of Graves' hyperthyroidism was defined as absent ophthalmopathy progression within 18 months. Separation of ophthalmopathy from stable hyperthyroidism was achieved by a 13 V-J model.

The rearrangement links TRBV7-2 to TRBJ1-1; D not resolved. This specimen was peripheral blood mononuclear cells (PBMCs), taken at new diagnosis, from a patient treated with antithyroid drugs. The receptor was derived from a woman in her twenties or thirties with Graves disease. For the CDR3, the DNA is TGTGCCAGCAGCCGAATTCAGCGCACTGAAGCTTTCTTT. Translation: CASSRIQRTEAFF.